This T cell receptor beta chain derives from a study of cytomegalovirus exposure and HLA in healthy donors (dated by TCRdb to 2016 to 2017). About the investigation overall: According to an earlier analysis of several hundred of the donors, about 180 million T cells yielded over 100 million unique TCR beta sequences and 250 to 350 Gb of sequence data. An early release that covered around 590 HLA-typed donors contained approximately 300 gigabases of sequencing data and 80 million or so unique TCR sequences. The genetic ancestry cluster associated with self-reported Caucasian donors included about 84% of the approximately 430 genotyped donors. The study aimed to test whether signatures of past pathogen exposure could be identified by cataloging public T cell receptors. The study profiled the T cell repertoires of 500 to 800 subjects by immunosequencing and related them to cytomegalovirus serostatus. Besides the first cohort of more than 650 subjects, a separate validation cohort made up of roughly 130 different subjects was used. To predict cytomegalovirus infection status, the study brought together high-throughput TCR immunosequencing, statistical association of individual TCRs with disease status, and machine learning. A later analysis re-analyzed previously published TCR beta repertoires from hundreds of donors and added high-resolution HLA genotyping to study TCR occurrence patterns. The later analysis used no new phenotypic data to find candidate immune exposures, relying instead on TCR beta sequences and their occurrence across donors. In an earlier analysis of 500 to 650 of the donors, high-throughput TCR beta sequencing was used to judge whether each TCR beta V gene segment behaved as functional or pseudogenic. Donor age, sex, ethnicity and CMV serostatus were compiled together with the repertoire data. In a later genetic analysis, genome-wide SNP genotypes for about three fifths of the roughly 670 donors were used, and that subset was treated as a discovery cohort. All discovery cohort repertoires had been generated using a single sequencing platform. HLA typing included class I and class II loci at four-digit resolution. The number of donors typed differed by locus, with about 620-630 for A, B, C, DRB1 and DQB1, more than 500 for DQA1, about 610 for DPA1, and approximately 470 for DPB1. A few DR-DQ haplotypes were treated as single units for association and clustering because of strong linkage in the cohort. On average, around 240,000 unique TCR beta nucleotide sequences were sequenced per donor among some 430 genotyped donors of the cohort, with approximately 18% of those sequences being non-productive.

In total, about 650 healthy bone marrow donors made up the cohort. At the time of sampling, all cohort members were nominally healthy, though unrecorded immune exposures were likely present. The donor tested CMV seronegative and was one of the 352 seronegative cohort members. Every donor gave a peripheral blood sample, and the peripheral blood mononuclear cells from that sample were used for TCR beta sequencing. Genomic DNA extraction from the blood cell samples was performed with the Qiagen DNeasy Blood Extraction Kit. Regarding this clone: What this receptor recognizes is not known. Base qualities are not at hand, and no much larger clone is one base apart.

Trimming takes 2 bases off V and 1 base off J; junction bases not matched to a gene: 10. The germline V gene encodes CDR1 SGHRS and CDR2 YFSETQ. There are 18 amino acids in the CDR3, from cysteine to phenylalanine inclusive. The entry retains the CDR3 DNA only, 54 bases that are in frame from base 1. The investigation overall reported the following: The authors suggested that the approach could potentially be generalized to other disease states and immunological phenotypes. Compared with equally common non-associated chains, HLA-associated TCR beta chains in a later analysis were more clonally expanded and had lower generation probabilities. A further reported finding was that TCR beta sequences accurately predicted the HLA-A and HLA-B alleles for most subjects in the first cohort. Presence/absence analyses assumed roughly uniform sequencing depth across donors, an assumption that may not hold. A cluster of highly shared sequence variants was judged likely to be a technical artifact of the sequencing pipeline. Because counts were too low, roughly 18 rarely observed V segments, including chromosome 9 orphons, were left out of the earlier analysis of a few hundred of the donors. Assigning TCR associations to individual alleles was difficult when HLA alleles, especially DR and DQ, strongly co-occurred. A later genetic analysis reported fewer N-insertions in productive TCRs among donors in an Asian-associated ancestry cluster than the roughly 690-donor mean. Because some donors lacked HLA typing at each locus, the association tests relied only on the typed subset. The study listed 150 to 200 TCR beta chains as associated with cytomegalovirus. An association between a missense DCLRE1C variant and V-gene and J-gene trimming of TCR beta chains was found in a later genetic analysis and replicated in an independent cohort. Specific HLA alleles were associated with over 15,000 TCR beta sequences at a false discovery rate of 0.05 in a later analysis. In a later analysis, most CMV-associated TCR beta chains were found to appear HLA-restricted, with HLA associations seemingly driven largely by CMV exposure. A later analysis found that TCR association rates varied across HLA loci, with DRB1 alleles showing the most associated TCRs and HLA-C alleles the fewest. According to a later analysis, parvovirus B19, influenza, CMV and Epstein-Barr virus appeared linked to several top co-occurrence clusters. In this cohort, only TCR beta chains were sequenced, and detectable features were limited by the absence of alpha or paired-chain data. While some public TCRs were present in many individuals, most TCR sequences turned up only very rarely across donors. Immune exposure information for the cohort was limited to CMV serostatus. In an earlier analysis of about 600 of the donors, most TCR beta V segments appeared in productive rearrangements about 87% or about 30% of the time, broadly matching IMGT annotations. Some IMGT-functional V segments, including TRBV6-2 and TRBV6-3, could not be told apart with the 87-base-pair reads, so those segments were excluded. The classifier was reported to diagnose cytomegalovirus status with high specificity and sensitivity in both the original cohort and the validation cohort. In vitro tests confirmed that a few of the cytomegalovirus-associated TCR beta chains recognize cytomegalovirus antigens. Correlated functional status among segregating V segments might reflect linkage disequilibrium, but an unknown experimental factor could not be ruled out.

The library was obtained by the immunoSEQ multiplex PCR assay. The multiplex PCR relied on a mix of 60 forward primers for TCR Vbeta segments and 13 reverse primers for TCR Jbeta segments. The CDR3 region of rearranged TCR beta genes was amplified from genomic DNA by a multiplex PCR assay. The amplified TCR beta libraries were sequenced on the Illumina HiSeq System as 87-base-pair reads. On the authors' methods: A later analysis counted about 80 million unique TCR beta chains across the 650 to 700 repertoires, and roughly 11 million of these chains were shared by at least two donors. Raw reads were error-corrected and collapsed into unique sequences with a nearest-neighbor algorithm that merged closely related sequences to remove PCR and sequencing errors. To assign V, D and J gene segments, CDR3 sequences were aligned to IMGT reference sequences. For a sequence to be retained, a match of at least six nucleotides to both a V gene segment and a J gene segment was required. A rearrangement counted as productive if the CDR3 had no stop codons and remained in frame with V and J, and every other rearrangement counted as non-productive. CDR3 was defined according to IMGT convention as the region running from the second conserved V-encoded cysteine to the conserved J-encoded phenylalanine. Sequences without an unambiguous match to a single V gene segment were excluded from the earlier analysis of over 500 of the donors. An earlier analysis of approximately 590 of the donors called V segments functional above 56.7% productive rearrangements and segregating when the between-donor standard deviation exceeded 5%. A statistical classification framework was built for diagnosing cytomegalovirus status from the catalog of TCR beta chain sequences. In a later analysis, V and J genes were assigned by comparing TCR nucleotide sequences against IMGT/GENE-DB human TR gene sequences. The TCRdist pipeline was used in a later analysis to assign CDR3 sequences and most-parsimonious VDJ recombination scenarios. In a later analysis, each TCR beta chain was defined by its CDR3 amino acid sequence together with its V-gene family, and reads lacking a unique V-gene family were excluded. A later analysis removed 550 to 700 highly shared, low-generation-probability nucleotide sequences to deal with suspected cross-contamination and a sequencing artifact. A later analysis calculated a clonal expansion index for each public chain from normalized within-repertoire ranks of inferred template counts. A later analysis computed generation probabilities with a VDJ recombination model fitted to out-of-frame rearrangements, and checked the results against IGoR. In a later analysis, TCR-TCR, TCR-HLA and TCR-CMV co-occurrence was scored with hypergeometric tests, and a repertoire-size bias correction was applied to TCR pairs. False discovery rates were estimated in a later analysis by permuting HLA or CMV assignments 20 times. In a later analysis, co-occurring TCRs were grouped using DBSCAN, with TCRdist sequence similarity added in when clustering inside HLA-allele-positive subsets. Repertoires with fewer than 30,000 or more than 120,000 public chains were left out of co-occurrence clustering, as were five repertoires with anomalous nucleotide sharing. This immuneACCESS table, as held by TCRdb, lists in-frame sequences with V and J called but not all clones. Of the missing ones, under half trace to an unresolved V gene in checked studies; the others have no known cause. V, J and clone size are taken as reported in that table, and D and trimming were inferred from the DNA itself. Recorded for this sample are 80,000 to 95,000 clones; 81% of them occurred a single time. Jointly, the top ten make up over 1.5% of the sample.

The sample taken for sequencing was PBMCs. The sequence links TRBV5-1 to TRBJ2-3; 10 bases in between match TRBD2. The clonotype comes from a woman in her 30s in good health and CMV-seronegative. CDR3 protein: CASSFRQTSGSGTDTQYF. The nucleotides read TGCGCCAGCAGCTTCCGACAGACTAGCGGGTCGGGCACAGATACGCAGTATTTT.